This T cell receptor beta chain is from a study of OX40 agonist ivuxolimab in advanced cancers. Across the study: At doses from 0.01 to 10 mg/kg, patients were given intravenous ivuxolimab every 2 weeks. Three individuals attained partial responses, comprising one hepatocellular carcinoma case and two cutaneous melanoma cases.

CDR3 length equals 13 residues. Germline lookup yields CDR1 LNHDA and CDR2 SQIVND (reference sequence). V lost 3 bases, J lost 5 bases, and 10 bases lay in between. Assay: immunoSEQ multiplex PCR; the TCRdb copy retains only in-frame clones and omits some. Seen here are 55,000 to 85,000 clones, roughly 90% observed once, and the top ten hold approximately 3%. The sequences come from CD4+ or CD8+ T cells sorted from blood, collected in a trial of the OX40 agonist ivuxolimab. The chain couples TRBV19 to TRBJ1-2; D is uncertain. This sequence originates from an adult with an advanced solid tumor such as melanoma, head and neck, liver or kidney cancer. The CDR3 DNA sequence: TGTGCCAGTAGTATGTTCGACGGATATGGCTACACCTTC. It encodes CASSMFDGYGYTF.